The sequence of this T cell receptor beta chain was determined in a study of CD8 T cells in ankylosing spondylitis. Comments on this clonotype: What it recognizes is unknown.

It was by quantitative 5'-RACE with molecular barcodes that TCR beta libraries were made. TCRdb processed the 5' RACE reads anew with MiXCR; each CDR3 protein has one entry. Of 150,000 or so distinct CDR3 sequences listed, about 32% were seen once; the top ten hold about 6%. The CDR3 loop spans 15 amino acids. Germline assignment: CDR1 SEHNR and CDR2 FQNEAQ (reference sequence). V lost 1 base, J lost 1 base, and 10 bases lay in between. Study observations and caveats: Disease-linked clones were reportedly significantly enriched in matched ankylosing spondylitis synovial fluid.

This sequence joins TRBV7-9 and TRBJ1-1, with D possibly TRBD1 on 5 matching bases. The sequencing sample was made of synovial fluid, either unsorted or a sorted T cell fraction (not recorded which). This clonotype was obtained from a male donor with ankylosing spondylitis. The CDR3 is CASSLGGPGNTEAFF. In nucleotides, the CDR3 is TGTGCCAGCAGCTTAGGGGGCCCCGGGAACACTGAAGCTTTCTTT. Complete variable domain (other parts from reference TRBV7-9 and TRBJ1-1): DTGVSQNPRHKITKRGQNVTFRCDPISEHNRLYWYRQTLGQGPEFLTYFQNEAQLEKSRLLSDRFSAERPKGSFSTLEIQRTEQGDSAMYLCASSLGGPGNTEAFFGQGTRLTVV.